The rows below give T cell receptor beta chains drawn from one sample of a study of shared clonotypes between healthy human individuals. This table comes from immunoSEQ multiplex PCR, and its TCRdb copy is limited to in-frame clones, with some not included. The sample carries about 980,000 clones, over 60% recorded once. Sequenced material: memory CD4+ T cells sorted from blood. All receptors derive from a man aged 18 to 30 in good health. Both conserved end residues are part of each CDR3. The D gene is left open where the match is weak. Some rows have no size entry. The others give once, few or many, or a class for an expanded clone.

TRBV28	-	-	16	TRBJ2-1	TGTGCCAGCAGTTTCTACCGTCCCTCTTACAGGTCGGAGCAGTTCTTC	CASSFYRPSYRSEQFF
TRBV28	-	-	13	TRBJ1-5	TGTGGGGTCGTACGGATCGGCAATCAGCCCCAGCATTTT	CGVVRIGNQPQHF
TRBV5-4	TRBD2	-	15	TRBJ2-1	TGTGCCAGCAGCTTTGGGGGAGGGTCCTACAATGAGCAGTTCTTC	CASSFGGGSYNEQFF
TRBV10-3	-	few	13	TRBJ2-2	TGTGCCATCATGGGGGGCCCCACCGGGGAGCTGTTTTTT	CAIMGGPTGELFF
TRBV25-1	-	-	15	TRBJ2-5	TGTGCCAGCAGTGACGGCAGGTGGTACCAAGAGACCCAGTACTTC	CASSDGRWYQETQYF
TRBV7-8	TRBD2	-	15	TRBJ2-1	TGTGCCAGCAGCTTTCCGGGACTAGCTGGGAATGAGCAGTTCTTC	CASSFPGLAGNEQFF
TRBV25-1	-	-	11	TRBJ2-7	TGTGCCAGCAGTGAATTTTACGAGCAGTACTTC	CASSEFYEQYF
TRBV10-1	-	-	15	TRBJ2-2	TGCGCCAGCAGTGAATCGGCGGTGAACACCGGGGAGCTGTTTTTT	CASSESAVNTGELFF
TRBV5-1	TRBD1	once	15	TRBJ2-1	TGCGCCAGTTCAGCTTGGGTGACAGGGACGAATGAGCAGTTCTTC	CASSAWVTGTNEQFF
TRBV5-1	TRBD1	-	14	TRBJ1-5	TGCGCCAGCAGCGCGGGGACAGGTGGACTGCCCCAGCATTTT	CASSAGTGGLPQHF
TRBV30	-	-	16	TRBJ1-3	TGTGCCACATGGCGTAAAGGAATTTTCTCTGGAAACACCATATATTTT	CATWRKGIFSGNTIYF
TRBV27	TRBD2	-	15	TRBJ2-5	TGTGCCAGCAGTCCAAGCGGGAGACGATCAGAGACCCAGTACTTC	CASSPSGRRSETQYF
TRBV7-2	-	-	16	TRBJ1-3	TGTGCCAGCAGCCCAACCCCGGGTTACTCTGGAAACACCATATATTTT	CASSPTPGYSGNTIYF
TRBV6-5	-	-	16	TRBJ2-2	TGTGCCAGCAGTTCGGGGGCGGGAGCAGCAGCCGGGGAGCTGTTTTTT	CASSSGAGAAAGELFF
TRBV4-3	-	-	14	TRBJ2-3	TGCGCCAGCAGCCAAGATTCGGTCTCTTATACGCAGTATTTT	CASSQDSVSYTQYF
TRBV7-8	TRBD2	-	13	TRBJ2-7	TGTGCCAGCAGCTGGACTAGTCCCTACGAGCAGTACTTC	CASSWTSPYEQYF
TRBV27	-	-	17	TRBJ2-5	TGTGCCAGCAGCTTAAAGGCCCGTGGCTCCGTGGTGGAGACCCAGTACTTC	CASSLKARGSVVETQYF
TRBV29-1	-	few	12	TRBJ1-1	TGCAGCGTCCAGCCTGAGAACACTGAAGCTTTCTTT	CSVQPENTEAFF
TRBV25-1	-	-	15	TRBJ2-3	TGTGCCAGCAGTGAATTGAGGGGAAACACAGATACGCAGTATTTT	CASSELRGNTDTQYF
TRBV2	TRBD1	-	15	TRBJ2-7	TGTGCCAGCAGATACGCTACAGGGGGTCCCTACGAGCAGTACTTC	CASRYATGGPYEQYF
TRBV7-3	-	few	16	TRBJ2-3	TGTGCCAGCAGCCCCCGGGGCCCTTTGAACCCTGATACGCAGTATTTT	CASSPRGPLNPDTQYF
TRBV6-5	-	-	16	TRBJ2-1	TGTGCCAGCAGTTACTCCAGCGGCGCCGCCTACAATGAGCAGTTCTTC	CASSYSSGAAYNEQFF
TRBV5-5	TRBD2	-	17	TRBJ2-1	TGTGCCAGCAGCTCCAAAGGATTAGCGGGAGATGGACGTGAGCAGTTCTTC	CASSSKGLAGDGREQFF
TRBV29-1	-	-	15	TRBJ2-3	TGCAGCGCCCTAGGGGGGACAGCCCTCACAGATACGCAGTATTTT	CSALGGTALTDTQYF
TRBV4-3	-	-	19	TRBJ2-3	TGCGCCAGCAGCCAAGAGCCTGTCCCGGACAAGGGTCTCACAGATACGCAGTATTTT	CASSQEPVPDKGLTDTQYF
TRBV30	-	-	15	TRBJ2-2	TGTGCCTGGAGGGAACCGGGACTTTACACCGGGGAGCTGTTTTTT	CAWREPGLYTGELFF
TRBV14	-	once	15	TRBJ2-5	TGTGCCAGCAGCCGGTCAGGACAGAGCCAAGAGACCCAGTACTTC	CASSRSGQSQETQYF